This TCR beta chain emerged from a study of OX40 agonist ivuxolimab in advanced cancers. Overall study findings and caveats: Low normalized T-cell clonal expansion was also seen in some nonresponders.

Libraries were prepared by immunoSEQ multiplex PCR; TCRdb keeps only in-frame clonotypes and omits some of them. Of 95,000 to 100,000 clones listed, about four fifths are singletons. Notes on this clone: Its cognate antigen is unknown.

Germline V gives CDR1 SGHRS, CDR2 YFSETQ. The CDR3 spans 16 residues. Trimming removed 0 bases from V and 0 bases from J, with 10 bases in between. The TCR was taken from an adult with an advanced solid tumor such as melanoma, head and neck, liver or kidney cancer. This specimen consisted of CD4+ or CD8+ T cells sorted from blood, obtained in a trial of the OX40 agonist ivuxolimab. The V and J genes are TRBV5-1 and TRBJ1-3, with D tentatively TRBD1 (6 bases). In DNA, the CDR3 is TGCGCCAGCAGCTTGGGACAGGCCCTCTCTGGAAACACCATATATTTT. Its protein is CASSLGQALSGNTIYF.